The sequence of this T cell receptor beta chain was determined in a study of T cell repertoires in ileal Crohn's disease. The time point denotes: neoterminal ileum biopsy at postoperative endoscopy, about 6 months after surgery. Looked up from germline, CDR1 is MGHDK and CDR2 is SYGVNS. Trimming pared 4 bases from V and 10 bases from J, leaving 14 bases between. This CDR3 is 12 amino acids long. The assay was immunoSEQ multiplex PCR, and TCRdb's table has in-frame clones only and misses some. This table has about 17,000 clones, around 70% appearing once. The J gene is TRBJ2-7, the V gene TRBV25-1; no firm D call. The source of this sequence is an adult with Crohn's disease. Sequencing was carried out using ileal tissue. Written as DNA, the CDR3 is TGTGCCAGCAGTGCCCCGATGGTCGGTCAGTACTTC. It encodes CASSAPMVGQYF.